This entry lists 27 T cell receptor beta chains sequenced from one sample in a study of T cells in Graves' hyperthyroidism and ophthalmopathy. Amplification yielded TCR beta CDR3 regions, with RNA transcripts as the source. First-round RT-PCR of the TCR CDR3 relied on the HTBI primer set. TCRdb reprocessed the multiplex PCR reads via MiXCR and lists one record per CDR3 protein. The sample holds roughly 640,000 distinct CDR3 sequences, 15% to 20% seen once. Material for sequencing was blood. These receptors all come from a woman aged 40 to 50 with Graves' ophthalmopathy.

This clonotype was observed a handful of times. V and J are TRBV24-1 and TRBJ2-7; 7 bases map to TRBD1. The CDR3 covers 16 residues. V was clipped by 4 bases and J by 2 bases; unmatched bases: 10. Germline values: CDR1 KGHDR, CDR2 SFDVKD. CDR3: CATSDSRQGPPYEQYF. For the CDR3, the DNA is TGTGCCACCAGTGACTCAAGACAGGGCCCCCCCTACGAGCAGTACTTC.

This clonotype has just a few counts. Here the CDR3 DNA reads TGTGCCAGCAGCGTGGACGGACTCAACAATCAGCCCCAGCATTTT. Protein sequence: CASSVDGLNNQPQHF. The chain links TRBV9 to TRBJ1-5, with D uncertain. The CDR3 runs to 15 residues. In germline, CDR1 is SGDLS, CDR2 YYNGEE. V lost 2 bases and J lost 3, with 12 bases in between.

This clonotype was recorded at least ten times. The J gene is TRBJ2-7, the V gene TRBV7-2; D is ambiguous. The CDR3 spans 13 residues. Germline V gene lookup returns CDR1 SGHTA and CDR2 FQGNSA. Deletions cut 5 bases from V and 3 bases from J, with 11 bases between. The CDR3 region has the DNA TGTGCCAGCAGCGATCATTCGCTCTACGAGCAGTACTTC. Translating it yields CASSDHSLYEQYF.

This clonotype was recorded many times. The chain employs TRBV29-1 and TRBJ2-2; D is perhaps TRBD1 (5 bases). The CDR3 is 13 residues long. Germline V CDR1 and CDR2: SQVTM, ANQGSEA. V dropped 4 bases and J dropped 6 bases, with 12 bases sitting between them. The CDR3 sequence: CSVGSRAPGELFF. For the CDR3, the DNA is TGCAGCGTTGGGTCCAGGGCACCCGGGGAGCTGTTTTTT.

At least ten counts were recorded for this clonotype. The chain combines TRBV11-2 with TRBJ1-6; D is undetermined. The CDR3 runs to 13 residues. Germline V gives CDR1 SGHAT, CDR2 FQNNGV. Trimming removed 1 base at V and 7 bases at J, with 5 bases between. The CDR3 sequence is CASSLVENSPLHF. Here the CDR3 DNA reads TGTGCCAGCAGCTTAGTTGAGAATTCACCCCTCCACTTT. The complete variable domain, with remaining parts taken from reference TRBV11-2 and TRBJ1-6, reads EAGVAQSPRYKIIEKRQSVAFWCNPISGHATLYWYQQILGQGPKLLIQFQNNGVVDDSQLPKDRFSAERLKGVDSTLKIQPAKLEDSAVYLCASSLVENSPLHFGNGTRLTVT.

This clonotype was picked up many times. CDR3 in DNA: TGTGCCAGCAGCCAAGCGGCGGATAGCTCCTACGAGCAGTACTTC. It is translated as CASSQAADSSYEQYF. The chain has TRBV6-1 and TRBJ2-7; D might be TRBD2 (5 bases). The V end was cut by 6 bases, the J end by 0 bases, with 15 bases between. This CDR3 comprises 15 residues. CDR1 is MNHNS, CDR2 SASEGT, per germline.

The rearrangement uses TRBV29-1 and TRBJ2-1; 11 nucleotides align to TRBD2. The germline V gene encodes CDR1 SQVTM and CDR2 ANQGSEA. With 8 bases clipped from V and 4 bases from J, the junction kept 13 bases outside the gene matches. This CDR3 is built from 16 residues. The CDR3 loop reads CSLMGPLAGGYNEQFF. CDR3 DNA sequence: TGCAGCTTGATGGGTCCCTTAGCGGGAGGGTACAATGAGCAGTTCTTC.

This clonotype was picked up many times. V is TRBV20-1 and J is TRBJ2-1, with 12 nucleotides matching TRBD1. Germline trimming cut 5 bases from V and 6 bases from J; bases unmatched to any gene: 5. Germline CDR1 DFQATT, CDR2 SNEGSKA (reference sequence). The CDR3 is made up of 14 amino acids. CDR3 sequence: CSAGTGGYPNEQFF. CDR3 DNA: TGCAGTGCTGGGACAGGGGGCTATCCCAATGAGCAGTTCTTC.

This clonotype was recorded a few times. Possible read error: a much larger clone is one base away. The V call is TRBV2, the J call TRBJ2-7; D is undetermined. CDR1 is SNHLY, CDR2 FYNNEI, per germline. V lost 4 bases and J 3 bases, leaving 4 bases between the germline ends. The CDR3 has 11 amino acids. The CDR3 nucleotides read TGTGCCAGCAGTGTTAACTACGAGCAGTACTTC. Translating gives CASSVNYEQYF.

CDR3 sequence reads: CASSEMSSYEQYF. CDR3 DNA: TGCGCCAGCAGTGAAATGAGCTCCTACGAGCAGTACTTC. The chain joins TRBV10-1 to TRBJ2-7, with D unresolved. CDR3 length: 13 residues. Germline V gives CDR1 WNHNN, CDR2 SYGVQD (reference sequence). The V end lost 3 bases, the J end lost 0 bases, and 6 bases lay between the germline ends.

Ten or more counts support this clonotype. This chain connects TRBV10-3 to TRBJ1-5; 9 nucleotides align to TRBD1. The CDR3 covers 14 residues. With 3 bases clipped from V and 6 bases from J, the junction kept 3 bases outside the gene matches. Germline values: CDR1 ENHRY, CDR2 SYGVKD. CDR3 residues: CAISEDRGIQPQHF. The CDR3 bases are TGTGCCATCAGTGAAGACAGGGGGATTCAGCCCCAGCATTTT.

This chain uses TRBV9 with TRBJ2-7; maybe TRBD2 (6 bases). Germline CDR1 SGDLS, CDR2 YYNGEE. This CDR3 region has 19 residues. Trimming took off 0 bases at V and 0 bases at J, with 22 bases between the two ends. In DNA, the CDR3 is TGTGCCAGCAGCGTAGTTCGTAGTGGGACTCATTACAGCTCCTACGAGCAGTACTTC. It encodes CASSVVRSGTHYSSYEQYF.

This clonotype occurred many times. The V gene is TRBV6-1, the J gene TRBJ1-6; D ambiguous. Germline V gene sequence: CDR1 MNHNS, CDR2 SASEGT. This CDR3 has 15 residues. Trimming took 9 bases from V and 2 from J, leaving 14 bases between them. The CDR3 reads CASSLVGAYNSPLHF. For the CDR3, the DNA is TGTGCCAGTTCGCTGGTGGGAGCCTATAATTCACCCCTCCACTTT.

Many counts were recorded for this clonotype. This rearrangement joins TRBV11-2 to TRBJ2-3; D is unclear. The CDR3 consists of 13 residues. The germline V and J ends were trimmed by 0 bases and 3 bases, with 4 bases remaining between them. Germline V gives CDR1 SGHAT, CDR2 FQNNGV. CDR3 loop: CASSLDLTDTQYF. The CDR3 DNA is TGTGCCAGCAGCTTAGATCTAACAGATACGCAGTATTTT.

This clonotype was counted only a few times. In DNA, the CDR3 is TGTGCCAGTAGTAAGTTCGGAGATCAGCAAGAGACCCAGTACTTC. Translating it yields CASSKFGDQQETQYF. The V gene is TRBV19, the J gene TRBJ2-5; no reliable D call. The CDR3 spans 15 residues. Germline values: CDR1 LNHDA, CDR2 SQIVND (reference sequence). V lost 4 bases to trimming and J lost 2 bases, with 14 bases between them. The variable domain in full, completed from reference TRBV19 and TRBJ2-5, reads DGGITQSPKYLFRKEGQNVTLSCEQNLNHDAMYWYRQDPGQGLRLIYYSQIVNDFQKGDIAEGYSVSREKKESFPLTVTSAQKNPTAFYLCASSKFGDQQETQYFGPGTRLLVL.

The chain carries TRBV12-3 or TRBV12-4 and TRBJ2-7, with unresolved D. V lost 5 bases to trimming and J lost 5 bases, with 13 bases between them. The CDR3 contains 13 residues. The CDR3 sequence is CASSIDEAHEQYF. In nucleotides, the CDR3 is TGTGCCAGCAGTATAGATGAGGCTCACGAGCAGTACTTC.

The chain uses TRBV12-3 or TRBV12-4 and TRBJ2-2, with a weak D call TRBD2 (5 bases). The V end was cut by 7 bases, the J end by 0 bases, with 12 bases between. This CDR3 contains 15 residues. CDR3 amino acids: CASKTTGTNTGELFF. CDR3 in DNA: TGTGCCAGCAAAACGACGGGGACGAACACCGGGGAGCTGTTTTTT.

This sequence joins TRBV15 and TRBJ2-1; 11 bases are shared with TRBD1. V lost 1 base to trimming and J lost 12 bases; unmatched junction nucleotides: 8. Per germline, CDR1 LNHNV and CDR2 YYDKDF (reference sequence). The CDR3 contains 15 residues. CDR3 amino acids: CATSRGTGGVWGQFF. The CDR3 coding sequence is TGTGCCACCAGCAGAGGGACAGGGGGCGTGTGGGGGCAGTTCTTC.

The chain couples TRBV7-9 to TRBJ2-1; D may be TRBD2 (7 bases). With 9 bases removed from V and 1 base from J, the gap between germline ends came to 16 bases. CDR3 length equals 15 residues. Germline CDR1 is SEHNR and CDR2 is FQNEAQ (reference sequence). CDR3 in DNA: TGTGCCAGTTCAGTAGGGGGGGTTTCCTACAATGAGCAGTTCTTC. Its translation: CASSVGGVSYNEQFF.

V usage is TRBV24-1 and J usage is TRBJ2-2; TRBD1 aligns across 8 bases. This CDR3 contains 17 residues. Germline values: CDR1 KGHDR, CDR2 SFDVKD. The V and J ends lost 1 base and 1 base, in that order; junction bases with no gene match: 4. The CDR3 sequence is CATSDFGQGMNTGELFF. The DNA for the CDR3 is TGTGCCACCAGTGATTTCGGACAGGGCATGAACACCGGGGAGCTGTTTTTT.

This clonotype was detected a few times. This sequence joins TRBV5-1 and TRBJ1-2, with D tentatively TRBD1 (6 bases). With 0 bases removed from V and 8 bases from J, the gap between germline ends came to 20 bases. The CDR3 sequence is 16 residues long. The germline gives CDR1 SGHRS, CDR2 YFSETQ. The CDR3, as DNA: TGCGCCAGCAGCTTGGCCGTCGGGGGCCAGGGGTCGGGCTACACCTTC. It specifies CASSLAVGGQGSGYTF.

In this sample, this clonotype turned up a few times. The rearrangement joins TRBV7-3 to TRBJ2-1; the match to TRBD2 covers 8 bases. The CDR3 extends over 15 amino acids. The junction had 8 bases not matched to a gene; V was cut back by 5 bases and J by 5 bases. Germline lookup yields CDR1 SGHTA and CDR2 FQGTGA. The DNA of the CDR3 is TGTGCCAGCAGCGCTCCGGGACTAGGCCACAATGAGCAGTTCTTC. As protein: CASSAPGLGHNEQFF.

This clonotype has a count of ten or more. The chain has TRBV12-3 or TRBV12-4 and TRBJ1-1; no clear D. This CDR3 contains 13 residues. Trimming removed 5 bases at V and 1 base at J, with 8 bases between. DNA for the CDR3: TGTGCCAGCAGTCGAATAGCGAACACTGAAGCTTTCTTT. Protein product: CASSRIANTEAFF.

This clonotype was seen only a few times. The rearrangement links TRBV12-3 or TRBV12-4 to TRBJ1-5; possible D gene TRBD1, 6 bases. The CDR3 covers 21 residues. V lost 5 bases to trimming and J lost 4 bases, with 33 bases between them. The CDR3 reads CASSPGGWTWTEGFQNQPQHF. The CDR3 nucleotides read TGTGCCAGCAGTCCGGGGGGGTGGACGTGGACAGAGGGCTTTCAAAATCAGCCCCAGCATTTT.

This clonotype was seen at least ten times. The V call is TRBV6-2 or TRBV6-3, the J call TRBJ2-7; 7 bases are a match to TRBD2. The V segment lost 0 bases and the J segment 3 bases; nucleotides outside the gene matches: 14. From germline, CDR1 is MNHEY and CDR2 SVGEGT. CDR3 length: 18 amino acids. CDR3 sequence: CASSYSLTTFKRGYEQYF. The CDR3 DNA is TGTGCCAGCAGTTACTCTCTAACAACTTTTAAGCGGGGCTACGAGCAGTACTTC.

This clonotype has a handful of counts. A much larger clone is a single base away; this may be a read error. The chain is built from TRBV27 and TRBJ2-2; TRBD2 matches 7 bases. V trimming: 5 bases; J trimming: 6 bases; junction bases outside the gene matches: 0. Looked up from germline, CDR1 is MNHEY and CDR2 is SMNVEV (reference sequence). The CDR3 totals 12 residues. This CDR3 reads CASSTSAGELFF. The CDR3 DNA reads TGTGCCAGCAGTACTAGCGCCGGGGAGCTGTTTTTT.

This chain joins TRBV20-1 and TRBJ1-5; tentative D call: TRBD1 (6 bases). The CDR3 extends over 15 amino acids. The germline gives CDR1 DFQATT, CDR2 SNEGSKA (reference sequence). V lost 0 bases, J lost 6 bases, and 15 bases lay in between. In DNA, the CDR3 is TGCAGTGCTAGAGATGGGGAACAGGGACGTCAGCCCCAGCATTTT. Its protein product is CSARDGEQGRQPQHF.